One and the same sample provided the 22 T cell receptor beta chains below, sequenced in a study of blood T cells in healthy people across ages. Sample-barcoded 5' priming and a J-beta primer mix drove a second PCR of roughly 6 to 12 cycles. TCRdb called the 5' RACE reads again in MiXCR, with one record for every CDR3 protein. The sample lists about 1.4 million distinct CDR3 sequences, roughly 60% seen once, with approximately 7% in the top ten. The sample taken for sequencing was blood. These receptors all come from a man younger than 30 in good health.

This clonotype was counted only a few times. The V gene is TRBV27, the J gene TRBJ1-5; D perhaps matches TRBD1 (5 bases). V was clipped by 5 bases and J by 4 bases, with 15 bases between them. This CDR3 has 15 residues. In germline, CDR1 is MNHEY, CDR2 SMNVEV (reference sequence). CDR3 protein: CASSIGTGPNQPQHF. DNA of the CDR3: TGTGCCAGCAGTATCGGGACGGGCCCGAATCAGCCCCAGCATTTT.

The chain uses TRBV28 and TRBJ2-7, with 9 bases fitting TRBD1. Germline lookup yields CDR1 MDHEN and CDR2 SYDVKM. This CDR3 contains 16 residues. V was clipped by 6 bases and J by 4 bases; unmatched bases: 13. In DNA form, the CDR3 reads TGTGCCAGCAGCCAGGAGGGGACAGGGAACGAATACGAGCAGTACTTC. Translation gives CASSQEGTGNEYEQYF.

This clonotype was observed a handful of times. The rearrangement joins TRBV2 to TRBJ2-7; D not certain. CDR1 SNHLY and CDR2 FYNNEI come from the germline V gene. V was cut by 7 bases and J by 2 bases, with 12 bases left in between. The CDR3 is 13 residues long. CDR3 coding DNA: TGTGCCAGCATAGCTACCCAGACCTACGAGCAGTACTTC. It specifies CASIATQTYEQYF.

A few counts support this clonotype. The chain uses TRBV25-1 and TRBJ2-1; tentative D call: TRBD1 (6 bases). V dropped 1 base and J dropped 7 bases, with 14 bases sitting between them. The CDR3 runs to 15 residues. Germline V gene data show CDR1 as MGHDK and CDR2 as SYGVNS. CDR3: CASSESRCRGNEQFF. CDR3 DNA sequence: TGTGCCAGCAGTGAATCGAGGTGCAGGGGAAATGAGCAGTTCTTC.

CDR3 nucleotides: TGTGCCAGCAGTGAAAGTTGGTACCGGGACAACGGAGAGACCCAGTACTTC. Protein product: CASSESWYRDNGETQYF. The chain couples TRBV2 to TRBJ2-5; the D gene is possibly TRBD1 (6 bases). There are 17 residues in the CDR3. Germline CDR1 and CDR2: SNHLY and FYNNEI. Deletions cut 2 bases from V and 4 bases from J, with 20 bases between.

This chain connects TRBV15 to TRBJ2-4, with 9 bases that match TRBD2. The end of the DNA aligns better with TRBJ2-5, so the J call may be wrong. CDR1 and CDR2 from the germline V gene are LNHNV and YYDKDF (reference sequence). This CDR3 is built from 18 residues. Written as DNA, the CDR3 is TGTGCCACCAGCAGAGTGTCCGGACTAGCGTTCGTACAAGAGACCCAGTACTTC. Its protein product is CATSRVSGLAFVQETQYF.

V gene TRBV7-9 combines with J gene TRBJ2-1; D is perhaps TRBD1 or TRBD2 (5 bases each). The CDR3 extends over 15 amino acids. In germline, CDR1 is SEHNR, CDR2 FQNEAQ (reference sequence). V was cut by 2 bases and J by 6 bases, with 14 bases left in between. CDR3 protein: CASSLFWGSSNEQFF. CDR3 DNA: TGTGCCAGCAGCTTATTTTGGGGGAGTTCCAATGAGCAGTTCTTC.

This clonotype was recorded once. The chain couples TRBV12-3 or TRBV12-4 to TRBJ1-4; tentatively, D is TRBD1 (6 bases). V was clipped by 7 bases and J by 8 bases, with 17 bases between them. The CDR3 covers 14 residues. CDR3 DNA: TGTGCCAGCAAGACGGTGAGACAGGCGGAAAAACTGTTTTTT. This encodes CASKTVRQAEKLFF.

This clonotype was observed a few times. The rearrangement joins TRBV7-9 to TRBJ1-2; no firm D call. The CDR3 contains 14 residues. Trimming took off 0 bases at V and 6 bases at J, with 11 bases between the two ends. Germline values: CDR1 SEHNR, CDR2 FQNEAQ (reference sequence). CDR3 amino acids: CASSLAMGLDGYTF. Here the CDR3 DNA reads TGTGCCAGCAGCTTAGCGATGGGGTTAGATGGCTACACCTTC.

The chain joins TRBV12-3 or TRBV12-4 to TRBJ2-3; 9 nucleotides line up with TRBD2. This CDR3 has 15 residues. Unmatched junction bases numbered 14, after V lost 7 bases and J lost 9 bases. The CDR3 nucleotides read TGTGCCAGCACCCCCTCCCTGCGGCGGGGGGGAACGCAGTATTTT. Translated: CASTPSLRRGGTQYF.

The chain employs TRBV29-1 and TRBJ2-2; TRBD1 aligns across 7 bases. This CDR3 comprises 17 residues. Germline V gene data show CDR1 as SQVTM and CDR2 as ANQGSEA. After removal of 3 bases from V and 0 bases from J, the junction contained 10 bases not matched to a gene. The CDR3 DNA sequence: TGCAGCGTTGAGGGGCCCTACGGGACAGCGAACACCGGGGAGCTGTTTTTT. Its translation: CSVEGPYGTANTGELFF.

The CDR3 loop is CASNRVYNEQFF. For the CDR3, the DNA is TGTGCCAGTAACAGGGTTTACAATGAGCAGTTCTTC. The rearrangement joins TRBV2 to TRBJ2-1, with a possible D match to TRBD1 (6 bases). The CDR3 spans 12 residues. The germline V and J ends were trimmed by 9 bases and 4 bases, with 10 bases remaining between them. Germline V CDR1 and CDR2: SNHLY, FYNNEI.

CDR3 amino acids: CAIRPRGWENTEAFF. CDR3 in DNA: TGTGCCATCAGGCCGAGGGGGTGGGAGAACACTGAAGCTTTCTTT. The J gene is TRBJ1-1, the V gene TRBV10-3; TRBD1 is a possible D gene (6 bases). This CDR3 region has 15 residues. V was cut by 6 bases and J by 1 base, with 15 bases left in between. CDR1 is ENHRY and CDR2 is SYGVKD in the germline V gene.

J is TRBJ2-3 and V is TRBV20-1; TRBD2 matches at 10 bases. This CDR3 has 15 residues. The V and J ends lost 5 bases and 1 base, in that order; junction bases with no gene match: 6. Germline-derived CDR1 and CDR2 are DFQATT and SNEGSKA (reference sequence). CDR3: CSAEAGGPGTDTQYF. The CDR3 nucleotides are TGCAGTGCTGAAGCGGGGGGGCCCGGCACAGATACGCAGTATTTT.

The V call is TRBV4-3, the J call TRBJ2-1, with D maybe TRBD1 (6 bases). The length of the CDR3 is 13 residues. Germline V gene sequence: CDR1 LGHNA, CDR2 YSLEER. Trimming cost V 2 bases and J 7 bases, with 9 bases left between them. Here the CDR3 DNA reads TGCGCCAGCAGCCAACGAACAGGGAATGAGCAGTTCTTC. Protein: CASSQRTGNEQFF.

This chain connects TRBV6-4 to TRBJ2-3, with 7 bases aligning to TRBD2. J was trimmed by 3 bases and V by 2 bases; bases with no gene match: 2. CDR1 and CDR2 from the germline V gene are MRHNA and SNTAGT. This CDR3 is 14 amino acids long. The CDR3 loop reads CASSDGTTTDTQYF. CDR3 nucleotides: TGTGCCAGCAGTGACGGGACTACGACAGATACGCAGTATTTT.

This clonotype was recorded a few times. V and J are TRBV7-9 and TRBJ2-5, with D perhaps TRBD1 (6 bases). Germline lookup yields CDR1 SEHNR and CDR2 FQNEAQ (reference sequence). The length of the CDR3 is 17 residues. V was cut by 6 bases and J by 2 bases, with 22 bases left in between. The CDR3 DNA follows: TGTGCCAGCAGGCGACTACACCGGGACAAAACACAAGAGACCCAGTACTTC. Its protein product is CASRRLHRDKTQETQYF.

The chain couples TRBV4-1 to TRBJ2-1; D is uncertain. In germline, CDR1 is MGHRA, CDR2 YSYEKL. V lost 3 bases, J lost 8 bases, and 8 bases lay in between. This CDR3 spans 12 amino acids. In DNA form, the CDR3 reads TGCGCCAGCAGCCAGCCAACGGATGAGCAGTTCTTC. Translation: CASSQPTDEQFF.

V usage is TRBV29-1 and J usage is TRBJ2-2, with 7 bases aligning to TRBD1. Trimming cost V 4 bases and J 3 bases; bases outside gene matches: 5. The germline gives CDR1 SQVTM, CDR2 ANQGSEA. This CDR3 has 14 residues. The DNA for the CDR3 is TGCAGCGTTGCCCCGGGACAGTACACCGGGGAGCTGTTTTTT. As protein: CSVAPGQYTGELFF.

This clonotype occurred a few times. The chain has TRBV6-2 or TRBV6-3 and TRBJ2-5; D is possibly TRBD1 or TRBD2 (6 bases each). CDR1 and CDR2 from the germline V gene are MNHEY and SVGEGT. V lost 6 bases and J 5 bases, leaving 16 bases between the germline ends. CDR3 size: 14 residues. For the CDR3, the DNA is TGTGCCAGCAGGAAGGGGGGTATTGTGGAGACCCAGTACTTC. Translation gives CASRKGGIVETQYF.

This chain joins TRBV6-5 and TRBJ1-4; D might be TRBD1 (6 bases). Between the trimmed V and J ends, which lost 3 bases and 14 bases, there was a span of 13 bases. This CDR3 spans 12 amino acids. Germline CDR1 is MNHEY and CDR2 is SVGAGI. The CDR3: CASSYIGDTLFF. The CDR3 nucleotides are TGTGCCAGCAGTTATATTGGGGACACCCTGTTTTTT.

This chain links TRBV9 with TRBJ2-5, with 7 bases fitting TRBD2. The length of the CDR3 is 16 residues. V was pared by 0 bases and J by 8 bases, with 13 bases of the junction left unmatched. Germline V gives CDR1 SGDLS, CDR2 YYNGEE. This chain's CDR3 is CASSVERDDIKRTQYF. CDR3 nucleotides: TGTGCCAGCAGCGTAGAGCGGGATGATATCAAGAGAACCCAGTACTTC.